The clone carrying this TCR beta chain has more than one count but fewer than ten. The antigen is undetermined. These data originate in a study of persistence of HIV-infected CD4 T cells. Study-wide background: Multiple blood draws of up to about 200 mL, except two donors with single leukapheresis.

The stimulus was an HIV-1 Gag 15-mer peptide pool, roughly 1 ug/peptide/mL. CD40L/CD69 double-negative CD45RO-high memory CD4+ T cells were collected. This was the immunoSEQ version 4 assay in survey mode. Data came from immunoSEQ multiplex PCR; TCRdb stores just in-frame clones and leaves some out. Counted here are approximately 32,000 clones, approximately 80% occurring once; the ten biggest clones make up about 20%. This CDR3 is built from 16 residues. The V and J ends lost 0 bases and 0 bases, in that order; junction bases with no gene match: 4. Germline lookup yields CDR1 MNHEY and CDR2 SVGEGT. Whole-study results and caveats: TCR oligoclonality correlated with proviral oligoclonality in the same sorted populations. Rare CMV-responding cells carrying HIV-1 proviruses were not analyzed separately for TCR.

The specimen comprised CD4+ T cells sorted from PBMCs after approximately 18-hour stimulation, sampled from a patient who received antiretroviral therapy. V gene TRBV6-2 or TRBV6-3 combines with J gene TRBJ1-2; 7 nucleotides align to TRBD1. This receptor was identified in an adult woman with HIV who was CMV-seropositive. The CDR3 loop reads CASSYSSTGANYGYTF. In nucleotides, the CDR3 is TGTGCCAGCAGTTACTCGTCCACAGGGGCTAACTATGGCTACACCTTC.